The present T cell receptor (beta chain) was sequenced within a study of blood T cell repertoires in COVID-19. Turning to the study itself: The origin of the acute and convalescent COVID-19 samples was the United States, Italy and Spain. Nucleic acid was either cDNA or gDNA, and it came from T cells, B-cell-depleted T cells, or PBMCs.

The CDR3 consists of 13 residues. CDR1 and CDR2 (germline): LNHDA, SQIVND (reference sequence). V gave up 2 bases and J gave up 6 bases, with 7 bases separating them. As originally analysed: Reference gene primer amplification gave nucleated cell count estimates. The table came from immunoSEQ multiplex PCR; TCRdb's copy has only in-frame clones and leaves some out. The D gene and trimming were derived from the DNA, and the V and J assignments and clone size from that table. The sample records 50,000 or so clones, about 87% being singletons. The sequenced sample was peripheral blood. V is TRBV19 and J is TRBJ1-4; D unresolved. This receptor was taken from an elderly man with acute or convalescent COVID-19. The CDR3 here is CASSIQVDEKLFF. CDR3 nucleotides: TGTGCCAGTAGTATACAGGTAGATGAAAAACTGTTTTTT.